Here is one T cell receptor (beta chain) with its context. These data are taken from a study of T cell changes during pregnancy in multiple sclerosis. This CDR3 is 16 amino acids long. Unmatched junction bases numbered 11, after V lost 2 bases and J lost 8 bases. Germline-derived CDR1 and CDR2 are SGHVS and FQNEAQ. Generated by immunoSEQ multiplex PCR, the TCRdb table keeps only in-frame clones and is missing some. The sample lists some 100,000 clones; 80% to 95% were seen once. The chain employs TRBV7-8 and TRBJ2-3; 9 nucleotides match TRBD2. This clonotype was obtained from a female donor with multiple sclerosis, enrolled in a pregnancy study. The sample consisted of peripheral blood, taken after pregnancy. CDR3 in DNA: TGTGCCAGCAGCTTACAAGGGGGTAGCGGGAGCAGTACGCAGTATTTT. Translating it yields CASSLQGGSGSSTQYF. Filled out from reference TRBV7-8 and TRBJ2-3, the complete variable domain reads GAGVSQSPRYKVAKRGQDVALRCDPISGHVSLFWYQQALGQGPEFLTYFQNEAQLDKSGLPSDRFFAERPEGSVSTLKIQRTQQEDSAVYLCASSLQGGSGSSTQYFGPGTRLTVL.